These 10 T cell receptor beta chains came from one sample sequenced in a study of early T cells in non-severe SARS-CoV-2 infection. TCRdb fed the 5' RACE reads into MiXCR, producing one record per CDR3 protein. Of tens of thousands of distinct CDR3 sequences listed, roughly 5% are singletons. The sample comprised whole blood. The receptor source for this set is an adult who was a healthcare worker with PCR-confirmed SARS-CoV-2 infection or an uninfected control (not recorded which).

This clonotype was counted between two and nine times. CDR3 protein: CASSPGGTSSGNTIYF. The CDR3 DNA is TGTGCCAGCAGCCCAGGGGGCACCAGCTCTGGAAACACCATATATTTT. V and J are TRBV5-4 and TRBJ1-3, with TRBD1 matching over 8 bases. Germline V gives CDR1 SGHNT, CDR2 YYREEE (reference sequence). This CDR3 spans 16 amino acids. The junction had 6 bases not matched to a gene; V was cut back by 4 bases and J by 0 bases.

Ten or more counts support this clonotype. V gene TRBV27 combines with J gene TRBJ1-5; possible D gene TRBD1, 6 bases. V lost 5 bases and J 4 bases, leaving 15 bases between the germline ends. The CDR3 covers 15 residues. CDR1 and CDR2 from the germline V gene are MNHEY and SMNVEV (reference sequence). The CDR3 DNA reads TGTGCCAGCAGTATAAGACAGGCCCTTAATCAGCCCCAGCATTTT. It codes for CASSIRQALNQPQHF.

A few counts support this clonotype. The CDR3 reads CASSEEGSGNYNEQFF. As DNA, the CDR3 is TGTGCCAGCAGTGAAGAAGGTAGCGGAAATTACAATGAGCAGTTCTTC. The rearrangement links TRBV2 to TRBJ2-1; weak D call: TRBD2 (6 bases). The V end was cut by 1 base, the J end by 4 bases, with 14 bases between. CDR1 is SNHLY and CDR2 is FYNNEI in the germline V gene. The CDR3 consists of 16 residues.

The table lists this clonotype with many counts. The chain employs TRBV7-2 and TRBJ1-1; D not resolved. The CDR3 is made up of 15 amino acids. With 2 bases removed from V and 4 bases from J, the gap between germline ends came to 14 bases. Germline-derived CDR1 and CDR2 are SGHTA and FQGNSA. The CDR3 here is CASSLRGFRGTEAFF. The CDR3 DNA reads as TGTGCCAGCAGCTTACGCGGGTTCCGTGGCACTGAAGCTTTCTTT.

The sample holds many counts of this clonotype. The chain is built from TRBV7-9 and TRBJ2-5, with 7 bases that match TRBD2. This CDR3 comprises 14 residues. From germline, CDR1 is SEHNR and CDR2 FQNEAQ (reference sequence). With V trimmed by 5 bases and J by 3 bases, 6 bases remained unmatched. CDR3 residues: CASSPLGGEETQYF. DNA of the CDR3: TGTGCCAGCAGCCCCTTGGGGGGGGAAGAGACCCAGTACTTC.

This clonotype was seen at least ten times. The V and J genes are TRBV6-2 or TRBV6-3 and TRBJ2-7, with 11 bases identical to TRBD2. The J segment lost 5 bases and the V segment lost 6 bases, leaving 9 bases of the junction unmatched. The CDR3 extends over 15 amino acids. Germline values: CDR1 MNHEY, CDR2 SVGEGT. CDR3 residues: CASSHRLAGQDEQYF. The CDR3 DNA reads as TGTGCCAGCAGCCACCGACTAGCGGGACAGGACGAGCAGTACTTC.

At least ten counts were recorded for this clonotype. The chain couples TRBV7-9 to TRBJ2-5; tentative D call: TRBD2 (5 bases). The CDR3 is 14 amino acids. Germline lookup yields CDR1 SEHNR and CDR2 FQNEAQ (reference sequence). V was pared by 4 bases and J by 10 bases, with 19 bases between. Here the CDR3 reads CASSSPMGVGDQYF. The CDR3 region has the DNA TGTGCCAGCAGCTCCCCCATGGGAGTTGGGGACCAGTACTTC.

This clonotype was seen a few times. The V gene is TRBV7-3, the J gene TRBJ2-3, with 7 positions matching TRBD2. V trimming: 5 bases; J trimming: 1 base; junction bases outside the gene matches: 15. Germline CDR1 SGHTA, CDR2 FQGTGA. This CDR3 spans 18 amino acids. The CDR3 reads CASSRHRAWTRGTDTQYF. The CDR3 DNA sequence: TGTGCCAGCAGCCGACATCGAGCCTGGACTAGAGGCACAGATACGCAGTATTTT.

This clonotype was detected many times. CDR3 loop: CASRLGGSSYNEQFF. The CDR3 DNA reads TGTGCCAGCCGCTTGGGCGGGAGCTCCTACAATGAGCAGTTCTTC. The chain joins TRBV27 to TRBJ2-1; 7 positions match TRBD2. The J segment lost 0 bases and the V segment lost 8 bases, leaving 7 bases of the junction unmatched. In germline, CDR1 is MNHEY, CDR2 SMNVEV (reference sequence). The CDR3 runs to 15 residues.

This clonotype appeared a few times. The chain carries TRBV29-1 and TRBJ2-1, with D perhaps TRBD2 (6 bases). Trimming cost V 5 bases and J 7 bases, with 9 bases left between them. The CDR3 loop spans 11 amino acids. CDR1 SQVTM and CDR2 ANQGSEA come from the germline V gene. Written as DNA, the CDR3 is TGCAGCGTTCGGGACTGGAATGAGCAGTTCTTC. Residues: CSVRDWNEQFF.